This T cell receptor (beta chain) was sequenced during a study of blood T cells in healthy people across ages. The second PCR ran about 6 to 12 cycles with a sample-barcoded 5' primer and J-beta primers. Using its own MiXCR run on the 5' RACE reads, TCRdb lists one record per CDR3 protein. The sample has 900,000 to 950,000 distinct CDR3 sequences, about 29% seen once. The CDR3 totals 19 residues. CDR1 SGHRS and CDR2 YFSETQ come from the germline V gene. V shed 4 bases, J shed 0 bases, and the junction held 9 bases outside the gene matches. This clonotype was found a few times. The same sample was also used in a study of T cells of mothers and their children. Turning to that study: The TCR beta CDR3 read count exceeded 8.5 million for each mother and was some 3.1 million for each child.

The sequencing input was blood. The chain links TRBV5-1 to TRBJ2-1; 14 bases fit TRBD2. The TCR sequence derives from a woman between 40 and 55 years old in good health. CDR3 sequence (DNA): TGCGCCAGCAGCCTGACGACTAGCGGGGGGGCGAGCTCCTACAATGAGCAGTTCTTC. Its translation is CASSLTTSGGASSYNEQFF.